Each of the 9 T cell receptor beta chains below was sequenced from the same sample in a study of T-cell memory formation after mild COVID-19. TCRdb re-analysed the 5' RACE reads in MiXCR, keeping a single row per CDR3 protein. The top ten clones hold 7.5% to 9.5% of a sample with 350,000 to 450,000 distinct CDR3 sequences, around 18% of them seen once. Sequencing used PBMCs or a T cell subset sorted from them (not recorded which). These receptors were obtained from an adult woman who had mild COVID-19 (a few samples of this study predate the infection). Cell type and time point are not known.

V gene TRBV7-2 combines with J gene TRBJ2-7, with no clear D. Germline loops: CDR1 SGHTA, CDR2 FQGNSA. V lost 5 bases and J lost 2, with 22 bases in between. The CDR3 is 17 residues long. The CDR3 sequence: CASSPKKGGFDTYEQYF. The CDR3 bases are TGTGCCAGCAGCCCCAAGAAGGGTGGGTTCGACACCTACGAGCAGTACTTC.

The chain combines TRBV20-1 with TRBJ2-7; TRBD1 aligns across 8 bases. The junction had 6 bases not matched to a gene; V was cut back by 0 bases and J by 2 bases. The length of the CDR3 is 15 residues. Germline V gene sequence: CDR1 DFQATT, CDR2 SNEGSKA (reference sequence). The CDR3 nucleotides read TGCAGTGCTAGAGATCCGGGACAGGTTGCCTACGAGCAGTACTTC. It translates to CSARDPGQVAYEQYF.

Only a few counts were recorded for this clonotype. The chain recombines TRBV7-2 with TRBJ2-6; D not resolved. Deletions cut 5 bases from V and 0 bases from J, with 11 bases between. The germline CDR1 and CDR2 sequences are SGHTA and FQGNSA. The CDR3 covers 16 residues. The CDR3 loop reads CASSLGWGSGANVLTF. CDR3 nucleotide sequence: TGTGCCAGCAGCCTCGGGTGGGGCTCTGGGGCCAACGTCCTGACTTTC.

This clonotype was seen repeatedly, ten times or more. This rearrangement joins TRBV7-8 to TRBJ1-1, with D possibly matching TRBD1 (5 bases). Germline V gives CDR1 SGHVS, CDR2 FQNEAQ. The germline V and J ends were trimmed by 3 bases and 5 bases, with 13 bases remaining between them. The CDR3 length is 14 residues. CDR3 region: CASSFSGGRTEAFF. In nucleotides, the CDR3 is TGTGCCAGCAGCTTTTCCGGGGGAAGGACTGAAGCTTTCTTT.

This clonotype showed up just a few times. V and J are TRBV12-3 or TRBV12-4 and TRBJ2-3, with 10 bases lining up with TRBD1. This CDR3 is built from 15 residues. V trimming: 7 bases; J trimming: 5 bases; junction bases outside the gene matches: 9. The CDR3, as DNA: TGTGCCAGCACCTTGACAGGGGGCGGGGGAGATACGCAGTATTTT. The encoded protein is CASTLTGGGGDTQYF.

This clonotype occurred a few times. The rearrangement uses TRBV18 and TRBJ2-1; no firm D call. Trimming removed 0 bases from V and 8 bases from J, with 14 bases in between. Germline CDR1 and CDR2: KGHSH and LQKENI. CDR3 length: 15 amino acids. CDR3: CASSPPGKTVDEQFF. Written as DNA, the CDR3 is TGTGCCAGCTCACCACCTGGGAAGACTGTGGATGAGCAGTTCTTC. The whole variable domain, filled in from reference TRBV18 and TRBJ2-1, reads NAGVMQNPRHLVRRRGQEARLRCSPMKGHSHVYWYRQLPEEGLKFMVYLQKENIIDESGMPKERFSAEFPKEGPSILRIQQVVRGDSAAYFCASSPPGKTVDEQFFGPGTRLTVL.

This clonotype came up a few times. This rearrangement joins TRBV29-1 to TRBJ2-1, with 8 bases matching TRBD2. The CDR3 is 15 amino acids. J was trimmed by 7 bases and V by 2 bases; bases with no gene match: 10. CDR1 is SQVTM and CDR2 is ANQGSEA in the germline V gene. This CDR3 is CSVEKPAGAPNEQFF. The CDR3 DNA sequence: TGCAGCGTTGAAAAACCAGCGGGGGCCCCAAATGAGCAGTTCTTC.

The chain combines TRBV4-2 with TRBJ1-1, with a possible D match to TRBD1 (5 bases). CDR1 is LGHNA and CDR2 is YNFKEQ in the germline V gene. This CDR3 has 16 residues. Trimming pared 4 bases from V and 7 bases from J, leaving 22 bases between. CDR3 nucleotide sequence: TGTGCCAGCAGCCGGGAAATGGGGCAGAACCCGAGTGAAGCTTTCTTT. Its translation is CASSREMGQNPSEAFF.

The chain uses TRBV2 and TRBJ2-7; a possible D gene is TRBD1 (7 bases). The V end was cut by 3 bases, the J end by 2 bases, with 14 bases between. Germline values: CDR1 SNHLY, CDR2 FYNNEI. The CDR3 extends over 15 amino acids. The CDR3, as DNA: TGTGCCAGCAGTGAGCGGGGACAGTCACCCTACGAGCAGTACTTC. Its translation is CASSERGQSPYEQYF.